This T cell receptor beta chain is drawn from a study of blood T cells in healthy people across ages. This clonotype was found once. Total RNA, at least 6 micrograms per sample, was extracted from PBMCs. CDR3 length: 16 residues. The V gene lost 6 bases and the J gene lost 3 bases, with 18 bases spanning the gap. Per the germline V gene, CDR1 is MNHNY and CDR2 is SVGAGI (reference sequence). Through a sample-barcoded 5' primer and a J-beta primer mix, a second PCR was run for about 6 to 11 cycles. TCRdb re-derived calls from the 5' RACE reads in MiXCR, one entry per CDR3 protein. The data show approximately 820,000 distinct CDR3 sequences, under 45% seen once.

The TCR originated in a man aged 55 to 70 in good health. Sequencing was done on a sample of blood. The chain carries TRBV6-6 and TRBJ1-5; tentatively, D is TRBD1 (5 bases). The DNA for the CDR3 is TGTGCCAGCAGACACGCCAAAGCGACAGACAATCAGCCCCAGCATTTT. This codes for CASRHAKATDNQPQHF.